Given below is one T cell receptor (beta chain) in context. Adults of Caucasian background living in Nashville, Tennessee made up all donors. Both subsets, CD45RA+ naive and CD45RA-negative memory, were split from the CD4+ cells. These data originate in a study of shared clonotypes between healthy human individuals. Across the study: CD4 naive and memory got three plates each, CD8 naive two, CD8 memory one.

Libraries were prepared by immunoSEQ multiplex PCR; TCRdb keeps only in-frame clonotypes and omits some of them. The table records 1.4 million to 1.5 million clones, roughly 97% of them present only once. V gave up 0 bases and J gave up 6 bases, with 20 bases separating them. Germline assignment: CDR1 SGDLS and CDR2 YYNGEE. The CDR3 spans 17 residues. What was sequenced was naive CD4+ T cells sorted from blood. Indicated subset: CD45RA+ positively selected. The chain joins TRBV9 to TRBJ2-3, with D perhaps TRBD2 (6 bases). This clonotype originated in a man aged 25 to 45 in good health. The CDR3 loop reads CASSVAPGSGDPDTQYF. The CDR3 DNA reads as TGTGCCAGCAGCGTAGCACCCGGGAGTGGGGATCCGGATACGCAGTATTTT.